This is a list of T cell receptor beta chains from one sample in a study of blood T cell repertoires in COVID-19. Clones were read by immunoSEQ multiplex PCR, and TCRdb kept only the in-frame ones, dropping some. The data show 490,000 or so clones, with about 85% seen just once and more than 7.5% held by the top ten. Sequenced material: PBMCs or T cells enriched from blood (not recorded which). The receptors originated from a woman aged 55-70 years who had recovered from COVID-19. The CDR3 runs from the conserved cysteine through the conserved F or W. The order of the fields is CDR3 DNA, CDR3 protein, J gene, clone size, V gene, D gene. D genes are given only for firm matches. Rows give clone size only sometimes, using once, few, many, or a class for an expanded clone.

TGTGCCACCAGCAGAGGGCGGGGGTATGGCACAGATACGCAGTATTTT,CATSRGRGYGTDTQYF,TRBJ2-3,-,TRBV15,TRBD2
TGTGCCAGCTCGCCAAACAGGGCGGGCTATGGCTACACCTTC,CASSPNRAGYGYTF,TRBJ1-2,once,TRBV18,-
TGTGCCAGCAGATTGGACAGGGTTAGTGAAAAACTGTTTTTT,CASRLDRVSEKLFF,TRBJ1-4,-,TRBV6-5,TRBD1
TGTGCCAGCACCGGGACAGGGGGAATAAATCAGCCCCAGCATTTT,CASTGTGGINQPQHF,TRBJ1-5,-,TRBV2,TRBD1
TGTGCCAGCAGCCCGCACAGGGTTGGGAACACCGGGGAGCTGTTTTTT,CASSPHRVGNTGELFF,TRBJ2-2,-,TRBV9,-
TGTGCCAGCAGACAGGGCCCGAACACTGAAGCTTTCTTT,CASRQGPNTEAFF,TRBJ1-1,-,TRBV2,-
TGTGCCAGCAGCCAAGTGGCTCAGGGTAGGTCACCCCTCCACTTT,CASSQVAQGRSPLHF,TRBJ1-6,-,TRBV3-1/TRBV3-2,-
TGTGCCAGTAGTACCATCTTCCAGGGGCGCATCAACTATGGCTACACCTTC,CASSTIFQGRINYGYTF,TRBJ1-2,-,TRBV19,-
TGCGCCAGCACCCTGAGGACAGGGGGCACGGAAGCTTTCTTT,CASTLRTGGTEAFF,TRBJ1-1,-,TRBV5-1,TRBD1
TGTGCCAGCAGTCTTTTAGCGGGGGGTAACACCGGGGAGCTGTTTTTT,CASSLLAGGNTGELFF,TRBJ2-2,-,TRBV2,TRBD2
TGTGCCAGCAGCCCTGGAGGCAGGGGCGATTATAATTCACCCCTCCACTTT,CASSPGGRGDYNSPLHF,TRBJ1-6,-,TRBV5-4,-
TGTGCCAGCAGCTTAAGGCGACCAGAGAGAGGATCGACGAGGAGCGCTTACGAGCAGTACTTC,CASSLRRPERGSTRSAYEQYF,TRBJ2-7,-,TRBV7-8,-
TGTGCCTGGAGTCCAGGACAGGGGATCCATCAGCCCCAGCATTTT,CAWSPGQGIHQPQHF,TRBJ1-5,-,TRBV30,TRBD1
TGCAGCGTTCCGGGGGGGGAAAAACTGTTTTTT,CSVPGGEKLFF,TRBJ1-4,-,TRBV29-1,-
TGTGCCAGCAGTCGCTGGGGGGGAGCCTACGAGCAGTACTTC,CASSRWGGAYEQYF,TRBJ2-7,-,TRBV6-5,TRBD2
TGTGCCAGTGGGGGACATTTTCAAGAGACCCAGTACTTC,CASGGHFQETQYF,TRBJ2-5,-,TRBV19,-